The rows below give T cell receptor beta chains drawn from one sample of a study of early T cells in non-severe SARS-CoV-2 infection. Via MiXCR, TCRdb re-called the 5' RACE reads, giving one row per CDR3 protein. The data contain roughly 67,000 distinct CDR3 sequences, 10% to 15% of them singletons. Sequencing input: whole blood. The receptors were gathered from an adult who was a healthcare worker with PCR-confirmed SARS-CoV-2 infection or an uninfected control (not recorded which). Each CDR3 is given with its conserved first and last residue. The order of the fields is J gene, V gene, D gene, clone size, CDR3 protein, CDR3 DNA. D genes are given only for firm matches. Size is stated for part of the rows, as once, few or many counts, or as a class when the clone is expanded.

J: TRBJ2-5
V: TRBV7-8
D: TRBD2
size: many
CDR3: CASSPGLAGGRGETQYF
DNA: TGTGCCAGCAGCCCGGGACTAGCGGGGGGGCGAGGAGAGACCCAGTACTTC

J: TRBJ1-6
V: TRBV18
D: TRBD1
size: many
CDR3: CASSLTTGGWNSPLHF
DNA: TGTGCCAGCTCACTCACTACAGGGGGATGGAATTCACCCCTCCACTTT

J: TRBJ1-2
V: TRBV29-1
D: -
size: few
CDR3: CSVGSGLRYTF
DNA: TGCAGCGTTGGTAGCGGGTTACGCTACACCTTC

J: TRBJ1-2
V: TRBV12-3/TRBV12-4
D: -
size: few
CDR3: CASRQGDGYTF
DNA: TGTGCCAGCAGACAGGGCGATGGCTACACCTTC

J: TRBJ1-1
V: TRBV18
D: TRBD1
size: many
CDR3: CASSPRTGGVTEAFF
DNA: TGTGCCAGCTCACCCAGGACAGGGGGCGTCACTGAAGCTTTCTTT

J: TRBJ2-5
V: TRBV11-2
D: TRBD2
size: -
CDR3: CASSSGMISGVQETQYF
DNA: TGTGCCAGCAGCTCCGGAATGATAAGCGGGGTCCAAGAGACCCAGTACTTC

J: TRBJ2-1
V: TRBV24-1
D: -
size: -
CDR3: CATSPAGQNNEQFF
DNA: TGTGCCACCAGTCCGGCCGGACAGAACAATGAGCAGTTCTTC

J: TRBJ1-3
V: TRBV6-5
D: -
size: -
CDR3: CASSYSGRADTIYF
DNA: TGTGCCAGCAGTTACTCGGGCAGGGCAGACACCATATATTTT

J: TRBJ2-3
V: TRBV6-5
D: -
size: many
CDR3: CASCLRASTDTQYF
DNA: TGTGCCAGCTGCCTGCGCGCCAGCACAGATACGCAGTATTTT

J: TRBJ2-3
V: TRBV5-1
D: TRBD1
size: -
CDR3: CASGPGQGDDTQYF
DNA: TGCGCCAGCGGTCCGGGACAGGGGGACGATACGCAGTATTTT

J: TRBJ1-3
V: TRBV29-1
D: -
size: many
CDR3: CSVLTGTGNTIYF
DNA: TGCAGCGTTCTAACAGGGACTGGAAACACCATATATTTT

J: TRBJ2-3
V: TRBV9
D: -
size: -
CDR3: CASSVAPDSWADTQYF
DNA: TGTGCCAGCAGCGTTGCCCCCGACAGTTGGGCAGATACGCAGTATTTT

J: TRBJ2-2
V: TRBV30
D: TRBD2
size: -
CDR3: CAWRLAGADTGELFF
DNA: TGTGCCTGGAGACTAGCGGGCGCCGACACCGGGGAGCTGTTTTTT

J: TRBJ1-2
V: TRBV27
D: -
size: few
CDR3: CASSREGGHGYTF
DNA: TGTGCCAGCAGCCGAGAGGGGGGGCATGGCTACACCTTC

J: TRBJ2-3
V: TRBV6-1
D: -
size: -
CDR3: CASTLSTDTQYF
DNA: TGTGCCAGCACCCTTTCCACAGATACGCAGTATTTT

J: TRBJ1-6
V: TRBV27
D: -
size: -
CDR3: CASSLQSYNSPLHF
DNA: TGTGCCAGCAGTTTGCAGTCCTATAATTCACCCCTCCACTTT

J: TRBJ2-6
V: TRBV6-6
D: -
size: many
CDR3: CASSYVGSGANVLTF
DNA: TGTGCCAGCAGTTACGTCGGGTCGGGGGCCAACGTCCTGACTTTC

J: TRBJ1-1
V: TRBV5-1
D: -
size: few
CDR3: CASSLERGNTEAFF
DNA: TGCGCCAGCAGCTTGGAGAGGGGGAACACTGAAGCTTTCTTT

J: TRBJ1-1
V: TRBV3-1
D: -
size: -
CDR3: CVSSQGGGRRAFF
DNA: TGTGTCAGCAGCCAGGGAGGTGGCAGGCGGGCTTTCTTT

J: TRBJ1-3
V: TRBV9
D: -
size: -
CDR3: CASSAPRGGGNTIYF
DNA: TGTGCCAGCAGCGCCCCCAGGGGAGGTGGAAACACCATATATTTT

J: TRBJ2-2
V: TRBV7-2
D: -
size: few
CDR3: CASSRSGNTGELFF
DNA: TGTGCCAGCAGCCGTAGCGGGAACACCGGGGAGCTGTTTTTT

J: TRBJ2-7
V: TRBV7-6
D: -
size: -
CDR3: CASSPGADSSYEQYF
DNA: TGTGCCAGCAGCCCTGGGGCAGACAGCTCCTACGAGCAGTACTTC

J: TRBJ2-6
V: TRBV19
D: -
size: few
CDR3: CASTPAGRVFSGANVLTF
DNA: TGTGCCAGTACCCCAGCCGGGCGGGTATTCTCTGGGGCCAACGTCCTGACTTTC

J: TRBJ2-2
V: TRBV12-3/TRBV12-4
D: -
size: many
CDR3: CASSFIQTGNTGELFF
DNA: TGTGCCAGCAGTTTTATTCAGACAGGGAACACCGGGGAGCTGTTTTTT

J: TRBJ2-3
V: TRBV20-1
D: -
size: -
CDR3: CSARPTDTQYF
DNA: TGCAGTGCTAGACCCACAGATACGCAGTATTTT

J: TRBJ2-7
V: TRBV6-5
D: TRBD2
size: -
CDR3: CASSTGLFTYEQYF
DNA: TGTGCCAGCAGTACGGGACTATTTACCTACGAGCAGTACTTC

J: TRBJ1-6
V: TRBV6-2/TRBV6-3
D: TRBD1
size: few
CDR3: CASRVPGQFYSPLHF
DNA: TGTGCCAGCAGAGTCCCGGGACAGTTCTATTCACCCCTCCACTTT

J: TRBJ2-3
V: TRBV15
D: -
size: few
CDR3: CATSTRISTDTQYF
DNA: TGTGCCACCAGCACGCGAATTAGCACAGATACGCAGTATTTT

J: TRBJ2-5
V: TRBV5-5
D: -
size: few
CDR3: CASSLLGNQETQYF
DNA: TGTGCCAGCAGCTTGCTAGGGAACCAAGAGACCCAGTACTTC

J: TRBJ1-1
V: TRBV6-2/TRBV6-3
D: -
size: -
CDR3: CASSYGLLPAFF
DNA: TGTGCCAGCAGTTACGGGTTACTTCCTGCTTTCTTT

J: TRBJ2-1
V: TRBV9
D: TRBD2
size: few
CDR3: CASSSPMAGVNEQFF
DNA: TGTGCCAGCAGCTCACCCATGGCGGGGGTCAATGAGCAGTTCTTC

J: TRBJ1-2
V: TRBV29-1
D: -
size: many
CDR3: CSVEVFGRSYGYTF
DNA: TGCAGCGTTGAAGTCTTTGGGAGATCCTATGGCTACACCTTC

J: TRBJ1-2
V: TRBV12-3/TRBV12-4
D: -
size: few
CDR3: CASWRNGYTF
DNA: TGTGCCAGCTGGCGGAATGGCTACACCTTC

J: TRBJ2-3
V: TRBV7-8
D: -
size: -
CDR3: CASSPRLVTDTQYF
DNA: TGTGCCAGCAGTCCCCGACTTGTCACAGATACGCAGTATTTT

J: TRBJ2-7
V: TRBV7-2
D: -
size: few
CDR3: CASSTQGSSYEQYF
DNA: TGTGCCAGCAGCACCCAGGGTTCCTCCTACGAGCAGTACTTC

J: TRBJ1-2
V: TRBV10-3
D: -
size: many
CDR3: CAISDPPNYGYTF
DNA: TGTGCCATCAGTGATCCACCCAACTATGGCTACACCTTC

J: TRBJ2-5
V: TRBV3-1
D: -
size: many
CDR3: CASNPGLVQETQYF
DNA: TGTGCCAGCAACCCCGGTTTGGTTCAAGAGACCCAGTACTTC

J: TRBJ1-5
V: TRBV6-5
D: -
size: few
CDR3: CASSYQEHQPQHF
DNA: TGTGCCAGCAGTTATCAGGAGCATCAGCCCCAGCATTTT

J: TRBJ2-7
V: TRBV2
D: -
size: -
CDR3: CASSERLHGSYEQYF
DNA: TGTGCCAGCAGTGAAAGACTTCACGGCTCCTACGAGCAGTACTTC

J: TRBJ1-1
V: TRBV5-5
D: -
size: few
CDR3: CASSLAEGVLTTEAFF
DNA: TGTGCCAGCAGCTTGGCCGAAGGGGTTTTGACCACTGAAGCTTTCTTT